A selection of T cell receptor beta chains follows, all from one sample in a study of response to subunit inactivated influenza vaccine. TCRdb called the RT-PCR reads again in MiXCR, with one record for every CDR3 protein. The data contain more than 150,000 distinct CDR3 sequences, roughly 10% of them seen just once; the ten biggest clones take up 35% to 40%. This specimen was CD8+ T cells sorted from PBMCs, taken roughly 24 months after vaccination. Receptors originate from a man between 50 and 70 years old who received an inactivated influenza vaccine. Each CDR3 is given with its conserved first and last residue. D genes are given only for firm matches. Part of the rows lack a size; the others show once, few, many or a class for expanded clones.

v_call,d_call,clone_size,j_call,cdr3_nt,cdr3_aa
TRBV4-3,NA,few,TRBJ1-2,TGCGCCAGCAGCCAAGGGGTCGGGAACTATGGCTACACCTTC,CASSQGVGNYGYTF
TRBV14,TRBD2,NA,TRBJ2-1,TGTGCCAGCAGCCAAGACTGGTGGAGCGGGAGTGTCGATGAGCAGTTCTTC,CASSQDWWSGSVDEQFF
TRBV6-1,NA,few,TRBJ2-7,TGTGCCAGCAGTGAAACGTCCTACGAGCAGTACTTC,CASSETSYEQYF
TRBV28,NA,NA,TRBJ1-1,TGTGCCAGCAGTAGAGCGCCTAGGAACACTGAAGCTTTCTTT,CASSRAPRNTEAFF
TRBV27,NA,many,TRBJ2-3,TGTGCCAGCAGTTTAAACAGGGCAGGCACTGCCTGGGATCAGTATTTT,CASSLNRAGTAWDQYF
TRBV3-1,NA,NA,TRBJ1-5,TGTGCCAGCAGCCCCCGCGGGGATAGCAATCAGCCCCAGCATTTT,CASSPRGDSNQPQHF
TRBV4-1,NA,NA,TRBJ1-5,TGCGCCAGCAGCTACGGGGGAGCACAGCCCCAGCATTTT,CASSYGGAQPQHF
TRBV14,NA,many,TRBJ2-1,TGTGCCAGCAGCCGGGACTACAATGAGCAGTTCTTC,CASSRDYNEQFF
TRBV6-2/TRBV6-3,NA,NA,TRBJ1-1,TGTGCCAGCAGTAGGCAGGAGAACACTGAAGCTTTCTTT,CASSRQENTEAFF
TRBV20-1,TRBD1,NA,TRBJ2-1,TGCAGTGCTTCCGAAGGACAGGCAGACTACAATGAGCAGTTCTTC,CSASEGQADYNEQFF
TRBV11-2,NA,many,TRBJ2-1,TGTGCCAGCAGCCCTCTAGTAGGGAACAATGAGCAGTTCTTC,CASSPLVGNNEQFF
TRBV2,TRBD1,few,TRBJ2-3,TGTGCCAGCAGTTCCCCGGACAGGGAAAGCACAGATACGCAGTATTTT,CASSSPDRESTDTQYF
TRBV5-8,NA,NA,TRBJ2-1,TGTGCCAGCAGCTTGCCCAGAAGGGGGTATGTAGATGAGCAGTTCTTC,CASSLPRRGYVDEQFF
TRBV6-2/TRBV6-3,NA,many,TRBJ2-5,TGTGCCAGCAGTTATCTTGGGGTCCAAGAGACCCAGTACTTC,CASSYLGVQETQYF
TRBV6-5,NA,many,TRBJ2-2,TGTGCCAGCAGCTTACCGGGACTCACATCGAACACCGGGGAGCTGTTTTTT,CASSLPGLTSNTGELFF
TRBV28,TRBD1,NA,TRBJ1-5,TGTGCCAGCAGTTATGAGGGGGCGAGCAATCAGCCCCAGCATTTT,CASSYEGASNQPQHF
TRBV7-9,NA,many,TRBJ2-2,TGTGCCAGCAGCTTACCCGGGGAGCTGTTTTTT,CASSLPGELFF
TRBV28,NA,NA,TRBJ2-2,TGTGCCAGCAGAAGAGCCGGGGAGCTGTTTTTT,CASRRAGELFF
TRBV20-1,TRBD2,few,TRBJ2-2,TGCAGTGCTAGAGATGAAGCGGGAGTATCGGACACCGGGGAGCTGTTTTTT,CSARDEAGVSDTGELFF
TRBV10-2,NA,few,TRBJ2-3,TGCGCCAGCAAACAACGGGGGTTACCTGCAGATACGCAGTATTTT,CASKQRGLPADTQYF
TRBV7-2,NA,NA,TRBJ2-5,TGTGCCAGCAGCTCCAACCGGGACTGGAGGCAGAGGACCCAGTACTTC,CASSSNRDWRQRTQYF
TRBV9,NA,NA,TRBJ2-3,TGTGCCAGCAGCGTATTCGTTTCTAGCACAGATACGCGGTATTTT,CASSVFVSSTDTRYF
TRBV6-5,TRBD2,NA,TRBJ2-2,TGTGCCAGCAGGTTACTAGCGATCAACACCGGGGAGCTGTTTTTT,CASRLLAINTGELFF
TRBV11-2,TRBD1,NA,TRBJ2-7,TGTGCCAGCAGTACGACAGGGGCCCACGAGCAGTACTTC,CASSTTGAHEQYF
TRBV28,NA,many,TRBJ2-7,TGTGCCAGCAGGGGCACCTACGAGCAGTACTTC,CASRGTYEQYF
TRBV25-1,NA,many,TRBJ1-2,TGTGCCAGCAGTGAATCTCCAGCAATCTATGGCTACACCTTC,CASSESPAIYGYTF
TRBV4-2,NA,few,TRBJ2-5,TGTGCCAGCAGCCAAGAAAATTACGGCGGTTTAGGGACCCAGTACTTC,CASSQENYGGLGTQYF
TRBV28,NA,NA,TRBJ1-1,TGTGCCAGCAGCCTAGAAGTCATAGGGGACACTGAAGCTTTCTTT,CASSLEVIGDTEAFF
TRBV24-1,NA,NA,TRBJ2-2,TGTGCCACCAGTGACCCTGGACGTAGCGGGGAGCTGTTTTTT,CATSDPGRSGELFF
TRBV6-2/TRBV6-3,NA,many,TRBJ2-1,TGTGCCAGCAGGCCCAGCCCCAATGAGCAGTTCTTC,CASRPSPNEQFF
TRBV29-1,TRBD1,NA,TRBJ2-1,TGCAGCGTTGAGTTAACAGGGGACCCCTACAATGAGCAGTTCTTC,CSVELTGDPYNEQFF
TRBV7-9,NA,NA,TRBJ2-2,TGTGCCAGCAGCTTAGGGGGTACGAACACCGGGGAGCTGTTTTTT,CASSLGGTNTGELFF
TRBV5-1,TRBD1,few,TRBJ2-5,TGCGCCAGCAGCTTGGACAGGGGAGAGACCCAGTACTTC,CASSLDRGETQYF
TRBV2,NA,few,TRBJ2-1,TGTGCCAGCAGTGCCAGAAACAATGAGCAGTTCTTC,CASSARNNEQFF
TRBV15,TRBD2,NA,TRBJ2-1,TGTGCCACCAGCAGAGTACGGGAGGGGTACAATGAGCAGTTCTTC,CATSRVREGYNEQFF
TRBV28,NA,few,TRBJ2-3,TGTGCCAGCTCCGGGACACCAGGCACAGATACGCAGTATTTT,CASSGTPGTDTQYF
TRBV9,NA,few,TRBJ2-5,TGTGCCAGCAGCTCAGGGACAAACCAAGAGACCCAGTACTTC,CASSSGTNQETQYF
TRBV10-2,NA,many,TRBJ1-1,TGCGCCAGCAGTGAACCGAGTGTTTTGAACACTGAAGCTTTCTTT,CASSEPSVLNTEAFF
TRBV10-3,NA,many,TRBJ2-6,TGTGCCATCAGTGAGTGGAGGATAGGTGGGGCCAACGTCCTGACTTTC,CAISEWRIGGANVLTF
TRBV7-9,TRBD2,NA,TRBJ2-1,TGTGCCAGCAGCACCCAGCGGGACCCCTACAATGAGCAGTTCTTC,CASSTQRDPYNEQFF
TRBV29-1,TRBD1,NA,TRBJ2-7,TGCAGCGTTGAATTAGGGACAGAAGACTACGAGCAGTACTTC,CSVELGTEDYEQYF
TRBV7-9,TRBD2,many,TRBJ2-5,TGTGCCAGCAGCTCAAGGCGGGAGGGCCGGGAGACCCAGTACTTC,CASSSRREGRETQYF
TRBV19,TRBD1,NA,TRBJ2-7,TGTGCCAGTAGTATTACACAGGGGTCCTACGAGCAGTACTTC,CASSITQGSYEQYF
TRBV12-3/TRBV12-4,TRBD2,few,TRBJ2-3,TGTGCCAGCAGTTCCTCTAGCGGGAGGGCCTTAGATACGCAGTATTTT,CASSSSSGRALDTQYF
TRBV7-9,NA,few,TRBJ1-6,TGTGCCAGCAGCTTAGCGCCGACTGATTCACCCCTCCACTTT,CASSLAPTDSPLHF
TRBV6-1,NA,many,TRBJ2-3,TGTGCCAGCGCGGCCGCGGCGGCTAGCACAGATACGCAGTATTTT,CASAAAAASTDTQYF
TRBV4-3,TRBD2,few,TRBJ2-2,TGCGCCAGCAGCCAAGAATTAGCGGGAATCACCGGGGAGCTGTTTTTT,CASSQELAGITGELFF
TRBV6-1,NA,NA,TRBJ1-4,TGTGCCAGCGCGAGACAGCATACTAATGAAAAACTGTTTTTT,CASARQHTNEKLFF
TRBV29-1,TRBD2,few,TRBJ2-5,TGCAGCGTTGCCGGTCTGGGGGGGACTAGCGGGAGGGCCATCCGAGAGACCCAGTACTTC,CSVAGLGGTSGRAIRETQYF
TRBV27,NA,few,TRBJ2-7,TGTGCCAGCAGTTTATCGTCGGGGGCCGGGTACGAGCAGTACTTC,CASSLSSGAGYEQYF
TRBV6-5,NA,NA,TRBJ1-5,TGTGCCAGCAGTTACAGAACTAGCAATCAGCCCCAGCATTTT,CASSYRTSNQPQHF
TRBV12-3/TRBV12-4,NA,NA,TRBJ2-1,TGTGCCAGCGACGGACCCCCCACCTACAATGAGCAGTTCTTC,CASDGPPTYNEQFF
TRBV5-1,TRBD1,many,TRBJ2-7,TGCGCCAGCAGCTCCGGGACAGGAGTCTACGAGCAGTACTTC,CASSSGTGVYEQYF
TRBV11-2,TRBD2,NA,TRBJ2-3,TGTGCCAGCAGTTACAGCGGGAGGGCCGGCACAGATACGCAGTATTTT,CASSYSGRAGTDTQYF